The 10 T cell receptor beta chains given below trace back to one sample, sequenced in a study of T cells after yellow fever vaccination. TCRdb itself ran the 5' RACE reads through MiXCR, one entry per CDR3 protein. The sample includes 35,000 to 55,000 distinct CDR3 sequences, 6.8% of them seen just once. The material was CD8+ T cells not binding an NS4B(214-222) dextramer, sorted from PBMCs, obtained 45 days after the yellow fever booster vaccination. The receptor source for this set is a man under 40 who received the YFV17D yellow fever vaccine.

This clonotype was seen ten or more times. The V and J genes are TRBV2 and TRBJ2-7; 10 nucleotides match TRBD1. V lost 6 bases and J lost 4; bases outside the gene matches: 6. Germline V CDR1 and CDR2: SNHLY, FYNNEI. The CDR3 extends over 14 amino acids. CDR3 nucleotide sequence: TGTGCCAGCAGGTCGGGACAGGGGTTTTACGAGCAGTACTTC. This encodes CASRSGQGFYEQYF.

The sample holds a few counts of this clonotype. J is TRBJ2-1 and V is TRBV12-3 or TRBV12-4; 7 nucleotides match TRBD2. CDR3 size: 17 residues. With V trimmed by 1 base and J by 5 bases, 11 bases remained unmatched. The CDR3 protein is CASSLGVRLAEDNEQFF. CDR3 coding DNA: TGTGCCAGCAGTTTAGGGGTAAGGCTAGCGGAGGACAATGAGCAGTTCTTC.

This clonotype was seen a few times. This chain joins TRBV7-3 and TRBJ2-1; 10 bases are shared with TRBD2. CDR3 length equals 16 residues. V dropped 1 base and J dropped 8; count of bases not matched to a gene: 8. Germline CDR1 and CDR2: SGHTA and FQGTGA. CDR3 nucleotide sequence: TGTGCCAGCAGCTTAATTTCTAGCGGGAGCCTTCATGAGCAGTTCTTC. Its translation: CASSLISSGSLHEQFF.

In this sample, this clonotype turned up many times. Since the CDR3 does not end with the conserved phenylalanine or tryptophan, this likely comes from a read error. CDR3 loop: CASSLGGAAGEQYL. CDR3 DNA sequence: TGTGCCAGCAGCTTGGGGGGGGCTGCGGGCGAGCAGTACTTG. The rearrangement links TRBV5-6 to TRBJ2-7; D is perhaps TRBD1 or TRBD2 (6 bases each). Per germline, CDR1 SGHDT and CDR2 YYEEEE. This CDR3 region has 14 residues. Trimming shortened V by 0 bases and J by 6 bases, and 13 bases separated the two germline ends.

Many counts were recorded for this clonotype. The chain recombines TRBV7-9 with TRBJ1-2, with 7 bases fitting TRBD1. CDR1 is SEHNR, CDR2 FQNEAQ, per germline (reference sequence). The J segment lost 3 bases and the V segment lost 2 bases, leaving 9 bases of the junction unmatched. The CDR3 length is 16 residues. In DNA form, the CDR3 reads TGTGCCAGCAGCTTACCTTTTACAGGGGATGACTATGGCTACACCTTC. Translation: CASSLPFTGDDYGYTF. Together with reference TRBV7-9 and TRBJ1-2, the CDR3 gives the full variable domain: DTGVSQNPRHKITKRGQNVTFRCDPISEHNRLYWYRQTLGQGPEFLTYFQNEAQLEKSRLLSDRFSAERPKGSFSTLEIQRTEQGDSAMYLCASSLPFTGDDYGYTFGSGTRLTVV.

This clonotype was counted many times. The CDR3 region is CASTGLEVSYEQYF. CDR3 bases: TGTGCCAGCACCGGTCTTGAGGTCTCCTACGAGCAGTACTTC. The J gene is TRBJ2-7, the V gene TRBV7-9, with D hard to call. There are 14 residues in the CDR3. CDR1 SEHNR and CDR2 FQNEAQ come from the germline V gene (reference sequence). Trimming cost V 7 bases and J 0 bases, with 13 bases left between them.

This clonotype was seen ten or more times. This chain links TRBV11-2 with TRBJ2-4; D remains unclear. The V and J ends lost 6 bases and 3 bases respectively, with 15 bases between them. Germline assignment: CDR1 SGHAT and CDR2 FQNNGV. This CDR3 has 15 residues. CDR3 protein: CASRSLIGHKNIQYF. The CDR3 DNA follows: TGTGCCAGCAGGTCGCTCATAGGGCACAAAAACATTCAGTACTTC.

The chain links TRBV20-1 to TRBJ1-1; D remains unclear. CDR3 length: 13 residues. Germline-derived CDR1 and CDR2 are DFQATT and SNEGSKA (reference sequence). The CDR3 DNA reads as TGCAGCCCGGAAGGAACAGAGAACACTGAAGCTTTCTTT. This translates into CSPEGTENTEAFF.

About this clonotype: A much larger clonotype is one base distant, so this may be a read error. The CDR3: CASSQVVGGMYEQYF. As DNA, the CDR3 is TGCGCCAGCAGCCAAGTAGTAGGGGGGATGTACGAGCAGTACTTC. The rearrangement joins TRBV4-3 to TRBJ2-7; possibly TRBD1 or TRBD2 for D (6 bases each). V lost 1 base to trimming and J lost 4 bases, with 14 bases between them. This CDR3 is 15 amino acids long. CDR1 is LGHNA and CDR2 is YSLEER in the germline V gene.

V gene TRBV6-5 combines with J gene TRBJ1-1; no reliable D call. V dropped 5 bases and J dropped 4 bases, with 11 bases sitting between them. This CDR3 has 13 residues. Germline CDR1 is MNHEY and CDR2 is SVGAGI. CDR3 nucleotide sequence: TGTGCCAGCAGTCCTTTAGGGCCCACTGAAGCTTTCTTT. Translated, it gives CASSPLGPTEAFF.